This T cell receptor beta chain is drawn from a study of neurological immune-mediated disorders. TCRdb used MiXCR to reprocess the 5' RACE reads, holding one entry per CDR3 protein. This table has roughly 80,000 distinct CDR3 sequences, roughly 17% appearing once. The CDR3 is made up of 13 amino acids. V was clipped by 2 bases and J by 10 bases, with 11 bases between them. This clonotype was detected ten times or more. The receptor was isolated from a woman aged 40 to 50 in good health. Input material: PBMCs. The rearrangement joins TRBV12-3 or TRBV12-4 to TRBJ2-2; D assignment may be TRBD1 or TRBD2 (5 bases each). The CDR3 DNA reads as TGTGCCAGCAGTTTATCCGGGGCTGAGGAGCTGTTTTTT. Protein product: CASSLSGAEELFF.